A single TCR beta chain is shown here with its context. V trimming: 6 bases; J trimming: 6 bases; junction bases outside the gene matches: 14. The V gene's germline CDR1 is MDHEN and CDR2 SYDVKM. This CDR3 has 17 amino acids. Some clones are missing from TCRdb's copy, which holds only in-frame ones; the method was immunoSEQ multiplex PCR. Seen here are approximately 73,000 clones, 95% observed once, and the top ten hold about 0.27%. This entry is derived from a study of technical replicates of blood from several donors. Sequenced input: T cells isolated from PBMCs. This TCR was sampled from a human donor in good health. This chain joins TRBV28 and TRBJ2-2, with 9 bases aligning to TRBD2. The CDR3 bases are TGTGCCAGCAGAGAGGGGGGGCGGGAGGGCCATCCCGGGGAGCTGTTTTTT. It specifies CASREGGREGHPGELFF.